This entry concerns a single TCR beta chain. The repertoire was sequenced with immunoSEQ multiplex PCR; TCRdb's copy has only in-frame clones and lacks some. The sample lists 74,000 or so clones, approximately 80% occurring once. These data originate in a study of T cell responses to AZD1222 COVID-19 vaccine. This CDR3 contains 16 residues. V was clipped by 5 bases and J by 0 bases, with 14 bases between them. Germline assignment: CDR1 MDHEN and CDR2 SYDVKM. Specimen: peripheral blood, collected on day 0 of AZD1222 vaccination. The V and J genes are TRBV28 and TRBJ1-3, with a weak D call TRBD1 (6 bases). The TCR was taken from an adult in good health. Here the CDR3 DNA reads TGTGCCAGCAGTCCGGACAGCTCCTTCTCTGGAAACACCATATATTTT. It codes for CASSPDSSFSGNTIYF.